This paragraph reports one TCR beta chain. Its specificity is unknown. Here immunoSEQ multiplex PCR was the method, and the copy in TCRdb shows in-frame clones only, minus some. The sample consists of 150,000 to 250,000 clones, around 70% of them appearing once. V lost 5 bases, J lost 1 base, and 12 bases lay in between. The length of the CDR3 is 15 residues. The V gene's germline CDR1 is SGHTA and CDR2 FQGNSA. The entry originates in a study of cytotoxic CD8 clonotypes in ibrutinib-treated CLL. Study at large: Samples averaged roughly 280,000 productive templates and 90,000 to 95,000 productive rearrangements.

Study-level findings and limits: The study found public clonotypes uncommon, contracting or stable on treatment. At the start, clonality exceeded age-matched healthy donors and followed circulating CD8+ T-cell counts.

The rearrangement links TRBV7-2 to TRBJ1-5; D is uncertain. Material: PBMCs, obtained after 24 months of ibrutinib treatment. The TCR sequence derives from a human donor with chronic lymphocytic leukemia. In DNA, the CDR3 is TGTGCCAGCAGCCCCCGCCCAACCAGCAATCAGCCCCAGCATTTT. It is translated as CASSPRPTSNQPQHF.